The T cell receptor beta chain under discussion was sequenced for a study of shared clonotypes between healthy human individuals. Overall study results and limits: Clonotypes which were not shared had lower generation probabilities than clonotypes that all four donors shared.

Turning to this clone: The antigen remains undetermined.

Germline V gives CDR1 GTSNPN, CDR2 SVGIG (reference sequence). The V gene lost 3 bases and the J gene lost 3 bases, with 8 bases spanning the gap. This CDR3 region has 12 residues. Investigators divided CD4+ cells into CD45RA+ naive and CD45RA-negative memory subsets. For sorted subsets, approximately 200 ng DNA per replicate equaled about 30,000 T cell genomes. Produced via immunoSEQ multiplex PCR; TCRdb's table is partial and in-frame only. The sample has about 980,000 clones, 60% to 85% seen once. The V and J genes are TRBV30 and TRBJ1-1; weak D call: TRBD1 (6 bases). The TCR was taken from a young man in good health. Sequencing was carried out using memory CD4+ T cells sorted from blood. Subset given: CD45RA-negative fraction. CDR3 sequence: CAWRGGDTEAFF. DNA of the CDR3: TGTGCCTGGAGAGGGGGGGACACTGAAGCTTTCTTT.